This is a list of T cell receptor beta chains from one sample in a study of blood T cell repertoires in COVID-19. Produced via immunoSEQ multiplex PCR; TCRdb's table is partial and in-frame only. The sample has 160,000 or so clones, roughly four fifths seen once. The sample consisted of peripheral blood. Receptor source: a man in his 60s with active or convalescent COVID-19. CDR3s include the opening cysteine and the closing phenylalanine or tryptophan. D genes are given only for firm matches. Only some rows state a clone size, as once, few, many or a class for expanded clones.

CDR3 DNA: TGCGCCAGCAGTCATTACATGGACAGGGGGCCCACTGAAGCTTTCTTT; CDR3 protein: CASSHYMDRGPTEAFF; V gene: TRBV23-1; D gene: TRBD1; clone size: many; J gene: TRBJ1-1
CDR3 DNA: TGTGCCAGCAGCGGGGTCGACAGGGGAGGTGGCTACACCTTC; CDR3 protein: CASSGVDRGGGYTF; V gene: TRBV9; D gene: TRBD1; clone size: .; J gene: TRBJ1-2
CDR3 DNA: TGTGCCAGCAGAATAACTAGCGGGGGAAATGAGCAGTTCTTC; CDR3 protein: CASRITSGGNEQFF; V gene: TRBV3-1/TRBV3-2; D gene: TRBD2; clone size: few; J gene: TRBJ2-1
CDR3 DNA: TGTGCCAGCAGCTTAGAGTTGCGGGGGGACACAGATACGCAGTATTTT; CDR3 protein: CASSLELRGDTDTQYF; V gene: TRBV7-8; D gene: TRBD2; clone size: .; J gene: TRBJ2-3
CDR3 DNA: TGTGCCAGCACCCCCGGGGGGGCGACTGAAGCTTTCTTT; CDR3 protein: CASTPGGATEAFF; V gene: TRBV6-5; D gene: .; clone size: .; J gene: TRBJ1-1
CDR3 DNA: TGTGCCAGCAGCCGCCACTCGGAGAAGGCTTTCTTT; CDR3 protein: CASSRHSEKAFF; V gene: TRBV6-5; D gene: .; clone size: few; J gene: TRBJ1-1
CDR3 DNA: TGTGCCAGCAGCTTACAAGCGGGAGGGCCGGGGAGCTCCTACAATGAGCAGTTCTTC; CDR3 protein: CASSLQAGGPGSSYNEQFF; V gene: TRBV7-6; D gene: TRBD2; clone size: .; J gene: TRBJ2-1
CDR3 DNA: TGTGCCAGCAGCTTAGATTCCGCGCAAACTGAGACCCAGTACTTC; CDR3 protein: CASSLDSAQTETQYF; V gene: TRBV11-2; D gene: .; clone size: .; J gene: TRBJ2-5
CDR3 DNA: TGTGCCACCAGTGATTCAGGGACAGGGGACGAAAAACTGTTTTTT; CDR3 protein: CATSDSGTGDEKLFF; V gene: TRBV24-1; D gene: TRBD1; clone size: .; J gene: TRBJ1-4
CDR3 DNA: TGTGCCAGCAGTGAAGCTAGACAGGGGTGGGGGTTCGGCACTGAAGCTTTCTTT; CDR3 protein: CASSEARQGWGFGTEAFF; V gene: TRBV2; D gene: TRBD1; clone size: few; J gene: TRBJ1-1
CDR3 DNA: TGTGCCACCAGTGATTCCGGACTAGCGGGAGTATACGAGCAGTACTTC; CDR3 protein: CATSDSGLAGVYEQYF; V gene: TRBV24-1; D gene: TRBD2; clone size: .; J gene: TRBJ2-7
CDR3 DNA: TGTGCCAGCGCCCCGGGGCGGGAGGGGAAAACAGATACGCAGTATTTT; CDR3 protein: CASAPGREGKTDTQYF; V gene: TRBV5-4; D gene: TRBD2; clone size: .; J gene: TRBJ2-3
CDR3 DNA: TGTGCCAGCAGTATGAGAGTTTCGGCCGGGGAGCTGTTTTTT; CDR3 protein: CASSMRVSAGELFF; V gene: TRBV6-5; D gene: .; clone size: .; J gene: TRBJ2-2
CDR3 DNA: TGTGCCAGCAGCACAACTCCCACTAGCGGGAAAGGTACAGATACGCAGTATTTT; CDR3 protein: CASSTTPTSGKGTDTQYF; V gene: TRBV7-2; D gene: TRBD2; clone size: .; J gene: TRBJ2-3
CDR3 DNA: TGTGCCACCAGTAAGAGGGTGGATTCAGGAAACACCATATATTTT; CDR3 protein: CATSKRVDSGNTIYF; V gene: TRBV15; D gene: .; clone size: .; J gene: TRBJ1-3
CDR3 DNA: TGTGCCAGCAGCCAGGGGACCGACGCCGGGGAGCTGTTTTTT; CDR3 protein: CASSQGTDAGELFF; V gene: TRBV7-9; D gene: .; clone size: few; J gene: TRBJ2-2
CDR3 DNA: TGTGCCAGCAGTTTTTACCCTCCTTTGACCGGGGGGGGCTACGAGCAGTACTTC; CDR3 protein: CASSFYPPLTGGGYEQYF; V gene: TRBV27; D gene: TRBD2; clone size: .; J gene: TRBJ2-7
CDR3 DNA: TGCGCCAGCAGCTTGGGGGACAGGGGGCTCAACCCGCTTAATCGGGACACTGAAGCTTTCTTT; CDR3 protein: CASSLGDRGLNPLNRDTEAFF; V gene: TRBV5-1; D gene: TRBD1; clone size: .; J gene: TRBJ1-1
CDR3 DNA: TGTGCCAGCAGCTTAACAGCGGTAGCCGGGAGGGAGACCCAGTACTTC; CDR3 protein: CASSLTAVAGRETQYF; V gene: TRBV11-2; D gene: TRBD2; clone size: .; J gene: TRBJ2-5
CDR3 DNA: TGTGCCAGCAGCCCGGGACAGGGCTTTTATAGCAATCAGCCCCAGCATTTT; CDR3 protein: CASSPGQGFYSNQPQHF; V gene: TRBV2; D gene: TRBD1; clone size: .; J gene: TRBJ1-5
CDR3 DNA: TGTGCCAGCAGCCCTCCGGGTAGCGGGAGGGTAGGTGAGCAGTTCTTC; CDR3 protein: CASSPPGSGRVGEQFF; V gene: TRBV16; D gene: TRBD2; clone size: .; J gene: TRBJ2-1
CDR3 DNA: TGTGCCAGCAGCACCTACACAGGGGGCCCAGGCGGTGGCTACACCTTC; CDR3 protein: CASSTYTGGPGGGYTF; V gene: TRBV13; D gene: TRBD1; clone size: .; J gene: TRBJ1-2
CDR3 DNA: TGTGCCAGCAGTTCACAGGATCTCGCCTACGAGCAGTACTTC; CDR3 protein: CASSSQDLAYEQYF; V gene: TRBV27; D gene: .; clone size: .; J gene: TRBJ2-7
CDR3 DNA: TGTGCCAGCTCACCCGCTAAGACTGACGTCTCTGGAAACACCATATATTTT; CDR3 protein: CASSPAKTDVSGNTIYF; V gene: TRBV18; D gene: .; clone size: .; J gene: TRBJ1-3
CDR3 DNA: TGTGCCAGCAGTTTGGCCAGCTCCTATAATTCACCCCTCCACTTT; CDR3 protein: CASSLASSYNSPLHF; V gene: TRBV27; D gene: .; clone size: few; J gene: TRBJ1-6
CDR3 DNA: TGTGCCAGCAGCTTAGTTGGTGCAGGGGTAACCGGGGAGCTGTTTTTT; CDR3 protein: CASSLVGAGVTGELFF; V gene: TRBV7-2; D gene: .; clone size: .; J gene: TRBJ2-2